Sequencing of this T cell receptor (beta chain) was carried out in a study of shared clonotypes between healthy human individuals. Genomic DNA of every subset was divided equally among multiple immunoSEQ plates. Clones were read by immunoSEQ multiplex PCR, and TCRdb kept only the in-frame ones, dropping some. The table records about 480,000 clones, around 74% of them present only once. There are 15 residues in the CDR3. Germline trimming cut 0 bases from V and 6 bases from J; bases unmatched to any gene: 5. Germline-derived CDR1 and CDR2 are SGHRS and YFSETQ. All donors qualified as healthy HIV-negative adults and had experienced no recent acute infections or vaccinations. The donors were all Caucasian adults (living in Nashville, Tennessee).

What was sequenced was PBMCs. The sequence was obtained from a middle-aged woman in good health. Some clones in this sample may be carry-over from other donors' samples. This chain uses TRBV5-1 with TRBJ2-2, with 7 bases matching TRBD1. The CDR3 here is CASSLVGQLSGELFF. The CDR3, as DNA: TGCGCCAGCAGCTTGGTGGGACAGTTGTCCGGGGAGCTGTTTTTT.